This T cell receptor (beta chain) was captured by sequencing in a study of blood T cell repertoires in COVID-19. This CDR3 has 15 residues. Germline V CDR1 and CDR2: LGHDT, YNNKEL (reference sequence). Trimming cost V 0 bases and J 8 bases; bases outside gene matches: 9. Data came from immunoSEQ multiplex PCR; TCRdb stores just in-frame clones and leaves some out. The table includes approximately 140,000 clones, about nine tenths detected once. The sequence was obtained from a woman aged 55-70 years with active or convalescent COVID-19. The material sequenced was peripheral blood. The chain combines TRBV3-1 (or the pseudogene TRBV3-2) with TRBJ1-2; 7 positions agree with TRBD1. CDR3 in DNA: TGTGCCAGCAGCCAAGAGTTCGGGACAGATTCCGGCTACACCTTC. This encodes CASSQEFGTDSGYTF.